The sample holds a few counts of the clone carrying this T cell receptor (beta chain). Its cognate antigen is unknown. The V segment lost 6 bases and the J segment 8 bases; nucleotides outside the gene matches: 14. Germline assignment: CDR1 DFQATT and CDR2 SNEGSKA (reference sequence). This CDR3 comprises 17 residues. The entry originates in a study of CD8 T cells in ankylosing spondylitis. Study-wide results and caveats: The study looked at matched synovial fluid samples from ankylosing spondylitis patients. Disease-linked clones were reported to be significantly enriched there. A TCR beta motif of seven or eight highly homologous variants appeared characteristic of ankylosing spondylitis blood.

TCRdb re-called the 5' RACE reads through MiXCR, storing one row per CDR3 protein. The sample contains 110,000 to 150,000 distinct CDR3 sequences, 7% to 10% of which appear only once. What was sequenced was synovial fluid, either unsorted or a sorted T cell fraction (not recorded which). This TCR was sampled from a male donor with ankylosing spondylitis. The rearrangement links TRBV20-1 to TRBJ2-1; 15 bases fit TRBD2. The CDR3 DNA follows: TGCAGTGCCCGGACTAGCGGGAGGGCAAAAACTCTTGATGAGCAGTTCTTC. Its protein is CSARTSGRAKTLDEQFF.